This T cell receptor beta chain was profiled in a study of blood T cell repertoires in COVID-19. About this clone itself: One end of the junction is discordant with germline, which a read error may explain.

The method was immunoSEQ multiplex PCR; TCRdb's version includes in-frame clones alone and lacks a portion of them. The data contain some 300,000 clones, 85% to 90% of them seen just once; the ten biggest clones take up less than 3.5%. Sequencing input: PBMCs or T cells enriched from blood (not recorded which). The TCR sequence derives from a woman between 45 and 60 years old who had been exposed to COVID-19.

CDR3 coding DNA: TGTGCCAGCAGCCCGGACAGGCCGTCCTCTAATTCACCCCTCCACTTT. This encodes CASSPDRPSSNSPLHF. This chain connects TRBV5-4 to TRBJ1-6; 7 bases match TRBD1. Germline assignment: CDR1 SGHNT and CDR2 YYREEE (reference sequence). CDR3 length: 16 amino acids.